This T cell receptor (beta chain) is from a study of cytomegalovirus exposure and HLA in healthy donors. The study's findings and limits: Reports showed the classifier diagnosing cytomegalovirus status with high specificity and sensitivity.

With 1 base clipped from V and 7 bases from J, the junction kept 6 bases outside the gene matches. Germline V gene data show CDR1 as SGHTA and CDR2 as FQGNSA. The CDR3 spans 15 residues. As concerns this clone: Its specificity is unknown.

The PCR used 60 Vbeta and 13 Jbeta primers. TCRdb's table, derived via immunoSEQ multiplex PCR, lists solely in-frame clones and lacks some. The sample contains roughly 190,000 clones, about 80% of which appear only once. V usage is TRBV7-2 and J usage is TRBJ2-3, with 9 bases fitting TRBD1. This receptor was identified in a woman between 50 and 59 years old in good health and CMV-seronegative. Sequenced sample: PBMCs. This CDR3 reads CASSLVGQGGNTQYF. CDR3 nucleotides: TGTGCCAGCAGCTTAGTGGGACAGGGAGGAAATACGCAGTATTTT. Using reference TRBV7-2 and TRBJ2-3 for the parts outside the CDR3, the full variable domain is GAGVSQSPSNKVTEKGKDVELRCDPISGHTALYWYRQSLGQGLEFLIYFQGNSAPDKSGLPSDRFSAERTGGSVSTLTIQRTQQEDSAVYLCASSLVGQGGNTQYFGPGTRLTVL.